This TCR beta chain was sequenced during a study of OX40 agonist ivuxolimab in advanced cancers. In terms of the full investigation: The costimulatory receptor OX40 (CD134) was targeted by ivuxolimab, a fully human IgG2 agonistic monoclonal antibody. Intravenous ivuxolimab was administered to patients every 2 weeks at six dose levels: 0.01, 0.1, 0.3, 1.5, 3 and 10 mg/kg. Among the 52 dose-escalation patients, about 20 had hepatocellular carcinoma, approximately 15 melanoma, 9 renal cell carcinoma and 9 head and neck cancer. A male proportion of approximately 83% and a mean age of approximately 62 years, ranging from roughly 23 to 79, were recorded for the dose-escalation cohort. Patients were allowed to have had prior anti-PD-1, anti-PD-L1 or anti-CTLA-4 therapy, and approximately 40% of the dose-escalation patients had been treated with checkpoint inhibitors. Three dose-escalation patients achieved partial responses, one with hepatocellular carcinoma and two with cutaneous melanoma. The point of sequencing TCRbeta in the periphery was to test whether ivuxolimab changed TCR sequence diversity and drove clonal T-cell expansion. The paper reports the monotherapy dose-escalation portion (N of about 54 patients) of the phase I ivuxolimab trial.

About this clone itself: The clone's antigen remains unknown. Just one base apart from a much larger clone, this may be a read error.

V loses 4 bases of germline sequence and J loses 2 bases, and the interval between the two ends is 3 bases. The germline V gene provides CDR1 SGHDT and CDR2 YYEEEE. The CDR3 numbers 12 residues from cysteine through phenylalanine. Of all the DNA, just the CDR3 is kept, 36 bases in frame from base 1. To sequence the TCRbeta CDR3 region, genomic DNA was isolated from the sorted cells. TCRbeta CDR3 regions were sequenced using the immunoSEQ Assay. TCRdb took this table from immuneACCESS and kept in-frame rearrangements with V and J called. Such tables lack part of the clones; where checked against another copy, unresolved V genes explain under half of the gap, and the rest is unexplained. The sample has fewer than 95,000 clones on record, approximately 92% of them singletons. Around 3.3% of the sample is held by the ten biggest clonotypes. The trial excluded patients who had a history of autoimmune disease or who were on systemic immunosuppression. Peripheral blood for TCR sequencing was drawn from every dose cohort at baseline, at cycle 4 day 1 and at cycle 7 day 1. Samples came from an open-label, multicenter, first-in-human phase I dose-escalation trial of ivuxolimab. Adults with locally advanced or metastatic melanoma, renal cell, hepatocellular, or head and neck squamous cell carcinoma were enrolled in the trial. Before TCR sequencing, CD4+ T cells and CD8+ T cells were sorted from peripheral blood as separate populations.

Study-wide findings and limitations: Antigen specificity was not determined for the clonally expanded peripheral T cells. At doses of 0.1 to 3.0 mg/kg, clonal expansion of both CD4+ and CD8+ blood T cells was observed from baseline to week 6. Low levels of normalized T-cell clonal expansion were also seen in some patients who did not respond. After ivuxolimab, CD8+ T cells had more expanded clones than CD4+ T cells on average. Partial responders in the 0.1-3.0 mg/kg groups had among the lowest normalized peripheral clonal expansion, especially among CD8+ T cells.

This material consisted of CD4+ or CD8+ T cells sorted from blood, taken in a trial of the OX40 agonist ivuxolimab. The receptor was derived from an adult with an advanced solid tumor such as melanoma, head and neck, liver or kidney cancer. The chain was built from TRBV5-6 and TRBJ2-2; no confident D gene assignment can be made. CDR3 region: CASSINTGELFF. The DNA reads TGTGCCAGCAGCATAAACACCGGGGAGCTGTTTTTT.